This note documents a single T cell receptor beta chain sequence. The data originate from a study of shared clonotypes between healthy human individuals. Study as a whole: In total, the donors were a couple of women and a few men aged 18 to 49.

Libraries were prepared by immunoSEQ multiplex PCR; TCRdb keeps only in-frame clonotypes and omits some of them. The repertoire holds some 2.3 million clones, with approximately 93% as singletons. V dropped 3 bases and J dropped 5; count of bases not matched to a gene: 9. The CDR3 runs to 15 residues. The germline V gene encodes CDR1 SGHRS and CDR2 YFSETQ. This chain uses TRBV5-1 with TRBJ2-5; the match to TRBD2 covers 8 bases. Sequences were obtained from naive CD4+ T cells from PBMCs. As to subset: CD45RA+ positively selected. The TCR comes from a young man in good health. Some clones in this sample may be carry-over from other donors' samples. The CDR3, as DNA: TGCGCCAGCAGCTCACCGGGGGGGTCGATCGAGACCCAGTACTTC. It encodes CASSSPGGSIETQYF.